The rows below give T cell receptor beta chains drawn from one sample of a study of cytomegalovirus exposure and HLA in healthy donors. TCRdb keeps only in-frame clones here, not all; method: immunoSEQ multiplex PCR. Seen here are 100,000 to 130,000 clones, roughly 84% observed once, and the top ten hold 3% to 3.5%. The sequenced material came from PBMCs. The receptors shown here come from a woman under 30 in good health and CMV-seronegative. CDR3s include the opening cysteine and the closing phenylalanine or tryptophan. Each record gives: V gene, clone size, D gene, J gene, CDR3 DNA, CDR3 protein. A D gene is named only where the DNA matches it firmly. Clone sizes are given selectively: once, few, many, or a class where the clone is expanded.

>TRBV2|-|-|TRBJ2-7
TGTGCCAGCAGTGAAGCGCTTGGCAGCTACGAGCAGTACTTC
CASSEALGSYEQYF
>TRBV6-7|-|TRBD1|TRBJ2-6
TGTGCCAGCAGTTTTCACAGGGGAAACCGCTCTGGGGCCAACGTCCTGACTTTC
CASSFHRGNRSGANVLTF
>TRBV7-9|once|-|TRBJ2-7
TGTGCCAGCACCCCGAGAGGTGATTACGAGCAGTACTTC
CASTPRGDYEQYF
>TRBV27|-|-|TRBJ2-6
TGTGCCAGCACCACTCAAACCCCGTCTAGCCCTGGGGCCAACGTCCTGACTTTC
CASTTQTPSSPGANVLTF
>TRBV11-1|few|-|TRBJ1-2
TGTGCCAGCAGCCTCAGGGAGGACTATGGCTACACCTTC
CASSLREDYGYTF
>TRBV25-1|few|TRBD1|TRBJ1-3
TGTGCCAGCAGCCCCGGGACAGGGCCCACCTTCTCTGGAAACACCATATATTTT
CASSPGTGPTFSGNTIYF
>TRBV19|-|-|TRBJ2-3
TGTGCCAGTAGTAAAAAACAGGGTTGGGGGACAGATACGCAGTATTTT
CASSKKQGWGTDTQYF
>TRBV19|few|-|TRBJ2-2
TGTGCCAGTAGTCTAATCCAGGGTTCCGGGGAGCTGTTTTTT
CASSLIQGSGELFF
>TRBV28|-|-|TRBJ1-5
TGTGCCAGTAGACAGCCCTATCAGCCCCAGCATTTT
CASRQPYQPQHF
>TRBV2|-|-|TRBJ2-2
TGTGCCAGCAGTCCCGGCCAGGACACCGGGGAGCTGTTTTTT
CASSPGQDTGELFF
>TRBV19|-|-|TRBJ2-7
TGTGCCAGTAGTACGCAGGGGGGAACCTACGAGCAGTACTTC
CASSTQGGTYEQYF
>TRBV28|-|TRBD1|TRBJ1-2
TGTGCCAGCAGTTTAGGGGGACAGGGGCGAACCACCTTC
CASSLGGQGRTTF
>TRBV18|-|TRBD1|TRBJ1-6
TGTGCCAGCTCACCACCGGGGGGACAGGGTGGCTCACCCCTCCACTTT
CASSPPGGQGGSPLHF
>TRBV10-3|few|-|TRBJ2-7
TGTGCCATCAGTGATGGAGTCTATTACGAGCAGTACTTC
CAISDGVYYEQYF
>TRBV6-6|-|-|TRBJ2-1
TGTGCCAGCAGTTATGAGCTACCTTACAATGAGCAGTTCTTC
CASSYELPYNEQFF
>TRBV30|-|-|TRBJ1-1
TGTGCCCTCAGGGAGGGGCCCACTGAAGCTTTCTTT
CALREGPTEAFF
>TRBV9|-|-|TRBJ1-2
TGTGCCAGCAACGCAGCAGGGGCGCGGGGCTACACCTTC
CASNAAGARGYTF
>TRBV20-1|few|-|TRBJ2-7
TGCAGTGCCAAACAGGGATCCCAGCAGTACTTC
CSAKQGSQQYF
>TRBV27|-|-|TRBJ2-7
TGTGCCTCCTGGGGAGCCTACGAGCAGTACTTC
CASWGAYEQYF
>TRBV9|-|TRBD2|TRBJ2-2
TGTGCCAGCAGCGGGGGGGGAAATACCGGGGAGCTGTTTTTT
CASSGGGNTGELFF
>TRBV13|-|-|TRBJ1-1
TGTGCCAGCGCGAGTGGGGGGAAGAACACTGAAGCTTTCTTT
CASASGGKNTEAFF
>TRBV5-1|-|TRBD2|TRBJ2-7
TGCGCCAGCAGCTTGGCAGGCCTAGCGGGGGGGAGCGAGCAGTACTTC
CASSLAGLAGGSEQYF
>TRBV28|-|-|TRBJ2-7
TGTGCCAGCAGTTTCTACACCGAGGACAGCGACGAGCAGTACTTC
CASSFYTEDSDEQYF
>TRBV2|-|TRBD1|TRBJ1-4
TGTGCCAGCAGTGAAAGGTTGACAGGGTTTGCAACTAATGAAAAACTGTTTTTT
CASSERLTGFATNEKLFF
>TRBV19|few|-|TRBJ1-6
TGTGCCAGTAGTATAGATCCGAGGGATTCACCCCTCCACTTT
CASSIDPRDSPLHF
>TRBV2|-|TRBD1|TRBJ1-1
TGTGCCAGCAGTGGGACAGGGGAGAACACTGAAGCTTTCTTT
CASSGTGENTEAFF
>TRBV7-9|-|-|TRBJ2-7
TGTGCCAGCAGCCCCCGGGTAGGCGAGCAGTACTTC
CASSPRVGEQYF